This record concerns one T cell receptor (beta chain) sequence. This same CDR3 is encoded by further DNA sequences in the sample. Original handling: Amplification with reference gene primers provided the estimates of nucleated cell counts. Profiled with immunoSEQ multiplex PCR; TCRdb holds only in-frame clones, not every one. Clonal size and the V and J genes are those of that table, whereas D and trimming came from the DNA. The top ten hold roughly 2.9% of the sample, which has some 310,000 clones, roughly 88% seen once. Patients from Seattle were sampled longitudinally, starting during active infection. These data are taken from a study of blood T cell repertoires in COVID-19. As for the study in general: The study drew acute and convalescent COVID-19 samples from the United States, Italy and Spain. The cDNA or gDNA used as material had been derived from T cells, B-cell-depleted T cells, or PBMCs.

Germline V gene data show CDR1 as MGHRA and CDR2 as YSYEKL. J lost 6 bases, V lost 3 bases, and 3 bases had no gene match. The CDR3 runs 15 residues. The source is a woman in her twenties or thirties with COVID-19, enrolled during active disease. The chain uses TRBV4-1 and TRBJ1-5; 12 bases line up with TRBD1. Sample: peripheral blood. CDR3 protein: CASSQGDRGLQPQHF. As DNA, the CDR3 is TGCGCCAGCAGCCAGGGGGACAGGGGGCTTCAGCCCCAGCATTTT.